This TCR beta chain was recorded in a study of cytomegalovirus exposure and HLA in healthy donors. Worth noting for this clone: Its antigen remains unidentified. One end of the junction does not line up with germline, which may come from a read error.

Findings of the study overall: For TCR beta chains, V- and J-gene trimming was later linked to a missense DCLRE1C variant.

The PCR was carried out with 60 Vbeta primers and 13 Jbeta primers. Clones were read by immunoSEQ multiplex PCR, and TCRdb kept only the in-frame ones, dropping some. The sample shows approximately 100,000 clones, 70% to 90% of them seen only once. Germline CDR1 reads SGHVS; CDR2 reads FQNEAQ. The CDR3 consists of 13 residues. Sequenced sample: PBMCs. This TCR derives from a man aged 18 to 30 in good health and CMV-seronegative. The chain combines TRBV7-8 with TRBJ1-1, with 7 nucleotides matching TRBD1. Here the CDR3 reads CVSSLGTGVEAFF. In nucleotides, the CDR3 is TGTGTCAGCAGCTTAGGTACAGGGGTTGAAGCTTTCTTT. Using reference TRBV7-8 and TRBJ1-1 for the parts outside the CDR3, the full variable domain is GAGVSQSPRYKVAKRGQDVALRCDPISGHVSLFWYQQALGQGPEFLTYFQNEAQLDKSGLPSDRFFAERPEGSVSTLKIQRTQQEDSAVYLCVSSLGTGVEAFFGQGTRLTVV.